Listed below are T cell receptor beta chains from one sample, sequenced in a study of early T cells in non-severe SARS-CoV-2 infection. Each CDR3 protein is one row after TCRdb ran MiXCR on the 5' RACE reads. The sample records about 30,000 distinct CDR3 sequences, roughly 6.6% being singletons. Sequenced input: whole blood. The receptors stem from an adult who was a healthcare worker with PCR-confirmed SARS-CoV-2 infection or an uninfected control (not recorded which). Each CDR3 is given with its conserved first and last residue. Fields, in order: J gene, D gene, V gene, clone size, CDR3 protein, CDR3 DNA. The D gene is left open where the match is weak. Size values are once, few and many counts, or a class for expanded clones, and some rows have none.

>TRBJ1-5|-|TRBV19|many
CATRPGHSNQPQHF
TGTGCCACCCGGCCGGGCCATAGCAATCAGCCCCAGCATTTT
>TRBJ2-5|TRBD2|TRBV11-2|-
CASSLVTSGSGETQYF
TGTGCCAGCAGCTTAGTAACTAGCGGGAGCGGAGAGACCCAGTACTTC
>TRBJ2-3|TRBD2|TRBV5-1|few
CASSIDLAGTTDTQYF
TGCGCCAGCAGCATTGATCTAGCGGGGACCACAGATACGCAGTATTTT
>TRBJ2-7|-|TRBV3-1|-
CASSQSDYEQYF
TGTGCCAGCAGCCAATCTGACTACGAGCAGTACTTC
>TRBJ2-5|TRBD1|TRBV6-4|-
CASRDREETQYF
TGTGCCAGCAGGGACAGGGAAGAGACCCAGTACTTC
>TRBJ1-1|-|TRBV5-5|-
CASSFLLNTEAFF
TGTGCCAGCAGCTTTCTGCTGAACACTGAAGCTTTCTTT
>TRBJ1-1|-|TRBV2|many
CASRPGSLDTEAFF
TGTGCCAGCAGGCCAGGGTCGTTGGACACTGAAGCTTTCTTT
>TRBJ2-4|-|TRBV7-8|many
CASSLAPAGSTLAKNIQYF
TGTGCCAGCAGCTTAGCTCCGGCAGGGTCGACCTTAGCCAAAAACATTCAGTACTTC
>TRBJ1-4|-|TRBV28|many
CASIPRSLSRVREKLFF
TGTGCCAGCATCCCCCGGAGTCTCAGTAGGGTTCGTGAAAAACTGTTTTTT
>TRBJ2-3|-|TRBV29-1|many
CSVRVGTDTQYF
TGCAGCGTTAGGGTAGGCACAGATACGCAGTATTTT
>TRBJ2-1|-|TRBV5-1|few
CASSLVEGAPYEQFF
TGCGCCAGCAGCTTGGTTGAGGGAGCCCCTTATGAGCAGTTCTTC
>TRBJ1-5|-|TRBV18|-
CASGGEFSNQPQHF
TGTGCCAGCGGAGGGGAATTCAGCAATCAGCCCCAGCATTTT
>TRBJ2-2|-|TRBV7-3|many
CASSITGNTGELFF
TGTGCCAGCAGCATCACAGGGAACACCGGGGAGCTGTTTTTT
>TRBJ1-5|-|TRBV28|many
CASSSQGSAQPQHF
TGTGCCAGCAGTTCGCAGGGTAGCGCTCAGCCCCAGCATTTT
>TRBJ2-2|-|TRBV12-3/TRBV12-4|many
CASSQGEASSTGELFF
TGTGCCAGCAGTCAGGGTGAGGCCTCGAGCACCGGGGAGCTGTTTTTT
>TRBJ1-2|-|TRBV18|many
CASSLNYGYTF
TGTGCCAGCTCCCTTAACTATGGCTACACCTTC
>TRBJ2-1|-|TRBV19|many
CASSMGGRGMYNEQFF
TGTGCCAGTAGTATGGGCGGCAGGGGAATGTACAATGAGCAGTTCTTC
>TRBJ2-7|-|TRBV19|few
CASSMVASVYEQYF
TGTGCCAGTAGTATGGTGGCTAGCGTCTACGAGCAGTACTTC
>TRBJ2-3|-|TRBV5-6|few
CASSLELLTLTDTQYF
TGTGCCAGCAGCTTGGAACTACTTACCCTCACAGATACGCAGTATTTT
>TRBJ2-1|-|TRBV18|many
CASSRGGITYNEQFF
TGTGCCAGCTCCCGAGGTGGAATCACCTACAATGAGCAGTTCTTC
>TRBJ2-7|TRBD2|TRBV7-6|many
CASSSLAGTYEQYF
TGTGCCAGCAGCTCATTAGCGGGAACCTACGAGCAGTACTTC
>TRBJ1-6|TRBD1|TRBV6-2/TRBV6-3|many
CASSGTGNSPLHF
TGTGCCAGCAGCGGGACAGGGAATTCACCCCTCCACTTT
>TRBJ2-3|-|TRBV11-2|many
CASSLRAGLSGTDTQYF
TGTGCCAGCAGCTTACGGGCGGGGTTATCAGGCACAGATACGCAGTATTTT
>TRBJ1-5|-|TRBV20-1|many
CSAKGSSNQPQHF
TGCAGTGCTAAGGGGTCGAGCAATCAGCCCCAGCATTTT
>TRBJ2-5|TRBD2|TRBV12-3/TRBV12-4|many
CASSPLGTSQETQYF
TGTGCCAGCAGCCCCCTGGGGACTAGTCAAGAGACCCAGTACTTC
>TRBJ2-7|-|TRBV10-3|many
CATGAEGEQYF
TGTGCCACCGGAGCTGAAGGCGAGCAGTACTTC
>TRBJ2-1|-|TRBV19|many
CASSPRTDYNEQFF
TGTGCCAGTAGTCCCAGGACTGATTACAATGAGCAGTTCTTC
>TRBJ1-1|TRBD1|TRBV7-9|-
CASSLRQGGMNTEAFF
TGTGCCAGCAGCCTAAGGCAGGGGGGCATGAACACTGAAGCTTTCTTT
>TRBJ2-7|TRBD2|TRBV20-1|many
CSARDRGAYEQYF
TGCAGTGCTAGAGATCGGGGGGCCTACGAGCAGTACTTC
>TRBJ2-1|-|TRBV29-1|many
CSGQTNFFDEQFF
TGCAGCGGGCAGACAAACTTTTTCGATGAGCAGTTCTTC
>TRBJ1-1|-|TRBV6-6|few
CASSYSGGMEAFF
TGTGCCAGCAGTTACTCGGGTGGAATGGAAGCTTTCTTT
>TRBJ2-1|-|TRBV4-2|many
CASSQGESYNEQFF
TGTGCCAGCAGCCAAGGGGAATCCTACAATGAGCAGTTCTTC
>TRBJ2-7|TRBD2|TRBV4-2|many
CASSQVISGGLREQYF
TGTGCCAGCAGCCAAGTGATTAGCGGGGGATTGCGCGAGCAGTACTTC
>TRBJ2-1|TRBD2|TRBV7-2|few
CASSRAGLGTSGFNEQFF
TGTGCCAGCAGCCGCGCGGGCCTAGGGACTAGCGGGTTCAATGAGCAGTTCTTC
>TRBJ2-2|TRBD1|TRBV12-3/TRBV12-4|many
CASRRQGDTGELFF
TGTGCCAGCAGGCGACAGGGAGACACCGGGGAGCTGTTTTTT